Each of the 7 T cell receptor beta chains below was sequenced from the same sample in a study of technical replicates of blood from several donors. The method was immunoSEQ multiplex PCR; TCRdb's version includes in-frame clones alone and lacks a portion of them. The top ten hold around 0.37% of the sample, which has 80,000 or so clones, 94% seen once. Sequencing was carried out using T cells isolated from PBMCs. The receptors were gathered from a human donor in good health.

The chain has TRBV7-6 and TRBJ1-2, with unresolved D. This CDR3 spans 12 amino acids. Trimming removed 0 bases at V and 6 bases at J, with 5 bases between. Germline V gene lookup returns CDR1 SGHVS and CDR2 FNYEAQ. In DNA form, the CDR3 reads TGTGCCAGCAGCTTAGCTGGCAATGGCTACACCTTC. This codes for CASSLAGNGYTF. Together with reference TRBV7-6 and TRBJ1-2, the CDR3 gives the full variable domain: GAGVSQSPRYKVTKRGQDVALRCDPISGHVSLYWYRQALGQGPEFLTYFNYEAQQDKSGLPNDRFSAERPEGSISTLTIQRTEQRDSAMYRCASSLAGNGYTFGSGTRLTVV.

CDR3 DNA sequence: TGCGCCAGCAGCAGACTAGCGGGAGTGGGTCAAGAGACCCAGTACTTC. The encoded protein is CASSRLAGVGQETQYF. V usage is TRBV5-1 and J usage is TRBJ2-5; 12 nucleotides align to TRBD2. V shed 4 bases, J shed 2 bases, and the junction held 6 bases outside the gene matches. This CDR3 is 16 amino acids long. The germline V gene has CDR1 SGHRS and CDR2 YFSETQ.

The chain is built from TRBV27 and TRBJ1-5, with TRBD1 matching over 12 bases. The germline V gene encodes CDR1 MNHEY and CDR2 SMNVEV (reference sequence). This CDR3 contains 17 residues. The J segment lost 1 base and the V segment lost 8 bases, leaving 9 bases of the junction unmatched. The CDR3 loop is CASGSGTGGSSNQPQHF. In DNA form, the CDR3 reads TGTGCCAGCGGTTCCGGGACAGGGGGCTCCAGCAATCAGCCCCAGCATTTT.

The J gene is TRBJ2-7, the V gene TRBV6-4, with 9 bases lining up with TRBD1. The CDR3 has 13 residues. Germline lookup yields CDR1 MRHNA and CDR2 SNTAGT. V lost 3 bases to trimming and J lost 7 bases; unmatched junction nucleotides: 4. The CDR3 here is CASSENRGREQYF. For the CDR3, the DNA is TGTGCCAGCAGTGAGAACAGGGGGCGGGAGCAGTACTTC.

CDR3 residues: CASSERTHTEAFF. Here the CDR3 DNA reads TGTGCCAGCAGCGAGAGGACACACACTGAAGCTTTCTTT. The V gene is TRBV9, the J gene TRBJ1-1; D is possibly TRBD1 (5 bases). The V gene lost 3 bases and the J gene lost 3 bases, with 9 bases spanning the gap. The CDR3 covers 13 residues. CDR1 and CDR2 (germline): SGDLS, YYNGEE. Full variable domain (missing parts from reference TRBV9 and TRBJ1-1): DSGVTQTPKHLITATGQRVTLRCSPRSGDLSVYWYQQSLDQGLQFLIQYYNGEERAKGNILERFSAQQFPDLHSELNLSSLELGDSALYFCASSERTHTEAFFGQGTRLTVV.

The CDR3 region has the DNA TGTGCCAGCAGTCGATCCGGGACAGCCTACGAGCAGTACTTC. Translated: CASSRSGTAYEQYF. This rearrangement joins TRBV6-5 to TRBJ2-7; TRBD1 agrees at 7 bases. CDR1 and CDR2 (germline): MNHEY, SVGAGI. CDR3 length equals 14 residues. Germline trimming cut 5 bases from V and 2 bases from J; bases unmatched to any gene: 6.

The rearrangement links TRBV6-5 to TRBJ2-1; 8 positions match TRBD2. Trimming at V came to 5 bases and at J to 5 bases, leaving 8 bases not matched to a gene. This CDR3 has 15 amino acids. Germline V gene data show CDR1 as MNHEY and CDR2 as SVGAGI. CDR3 amino acids: CASSQTSGFDNEQFF. CDR3 in DNA: TGTGCCAGCAGTCAAACTAGCGGCTTTGACAATGAGCAGTTCTTC.